This TCR beta chain was recovered during a study of blood T cells in healthy people across ages. Background on the study: T cells yielded about one barcoded beta molecule per two cells through template switching.

Around 9.4 milliliters was the volume of peripheral blood drawn from each donor. Combining a sample-barcoded 5' primer with a J-beta primer mix, a second PCR ran for about 7 to 12 cycles. TCRdb independently ran MiXCR on the 5' RACE reads; one entry per CDR3 protein. The sample shows about 730,000 distinct CDR3 sequences, approximately 39% of them seen only once. As to this clonotype: Its antigen is unidentified.

V shed 7 bases and J 5 bases; nucleotides not matched to a gene: 6. The CDR3 totals 14 residues. CDR1 is MNHNY and CDR2 is SVGAGI in the germline V gene (reference sequence). Study-level points and caveats: The fall in TCR beta diversity per million T cells was roughly linear with age.

The TCR comes from an older woman in good health. Sample: blood. The chain recombines TRBV6-6 with TRBJ2-2; 8 bases match TRBD2. In DNA form, the CDR3 reads TGTGCCAGCAAAACTAGCGGAGAGACCGGGGAGCTGTTTTTT. This gives the protein CASKTSGETGELFF.